These T cell receptor beta chains were read from a single sample in a study of shared clonotypes between healthy human individuals. TCRdb's table, derived via immunoSEQ multiplex PCR, lists solely in-frame clones and lacks some. The sample shows some 2,100,000 clones, approximately 94% of them seen only once. Sequenced: naive CD8+ T cells from PBMCs. The receptors here all came from a man between 18 and 29 years old in good health. Some clones in this sample may be carry-over from other donors' samples. CDR3s include the opening cysteine and the closing phenylalanine or tryptophan. A D gene is named only where the DNA matches it firmly. Clone size is given for some rows only: seen once, a few or many times, or a class if the clone is expanded.

D gene: -
J gene: TRBJ2-3
V gene: TRBV29-1
clone size: -
CDR3 DNA: TGCAGCGTTAATCTGAAGGGGCATTGGACAGATACGCAGTATTTT
CDR3 protein: CSVNLKGHWTDTQYF

D gene: -
J gene: TRBJ2-6
V gene: TRBV7-9
clone size: -
CDR3 DNA: TGTGCCAGCAGCTTCTCCCCAGGGGCCAACGTCCTGACTTTC
CDR3 protein: CASSFSPGANVLTF

D gene: -
J gene: TRBJ1-2
V gene: TRBV10-2
clone size: -
CDR3 DNA: TGCGCCACCCATCGGACAGAACACTATGGCTACACCTTC
CDR3 protein: CATHRTEHYGYTF

D gene: TRBD2
J gene: TRBJ2-1
V gene: TRBV15
clone size: once
CDR3 DNA: TGTGCCACCAGCTCCCCTCAGGGACTAGCGGGACATGAGCAGTTCTTC
CDR3 protein: CATSSPQGLAGHEQFF

D gene: TRBD2
J gene: TRBJ2-1
V gene: TRBV4-1
clone size: -
CDR3 DNA: TGCGCCAGCAGCCAAGTAGGGCTCCAAGGACTAGCGCCCTCCTACAATGAGCAGTTCTTC
CDR3 protein: CASSQVGLQGLAPSYNEQFF

D gene: -
J gene: TRBJ2-5
V gene: TRBV9
clone size: -
CDR3 DNA: TGTGCCAGCAGCGTAGCAGGGAAAGAGACCCAGTACTTC
CDR3 protein: CASSVAGKETQYF

D gene: -
J gene: TRBJ2-7
V gene: TRBV29-1
clone size: -
CDR3 DNA: TGCAGCGTTGTTATCGGGACGGAGGCCTACGAGCAGTACTTC
CDR3 protein: CSVVIGTEAYEQYF

D gene: -
J gene: TRBJ1-5
V gene: TRBV19
clone size: once
CDR3 DNA: TGTGCCAGTAGGCCCAGGGACTACAATCAGCCCCAGCATTTT
CDR3 protein: CASRPRDYNQPQHF

D gene: TRBD1
J gene: TRBJ1-3
V gene: TRBV10-1
clone size: -
CDR3 DNA: TGCGCCAGATGGGACAGGGGAAACACCATATATTTT
CDR3 protein: CARWDRGNTIYF

D gene: TRBD2
J gene: TRBJ2-5
V gene: TRBV7-9
clone size: -
CDR3 DNA: TGTGCCAGCAGCTTAGGTGGGGGGGGACTGCAAGAGACCCAGTACTTC
CDR3 protein: CASSLGGGGLQETQYF